This T cell receptor beta chain was recorded in a study of vaccination and CD4 T cells after COVID-19. Looking at the study overall: Vaccinees got either two BNT162b2 doses or two mRNA-1273 doses.

As regards this clonotype: Its cognate antigen is unknown.

Looked up from germline, CDR1 is DFQATT and CDR2 is SNEGSKA (reference sequence). The CDR3 consists of 16 residues. The junction had 11 bases not matched to a gene; V was cut back by 0 bases and J by 10 bases. Cultured CD4+ T-cell DNA underwent Oncomine TCR Beta short-read sequencing. TCRdb processed the PCR reads anew with MiXCR; each CDR3 protein has one entry. The sample consists of 4,600 or so distinct CDR3 sequences, around two fifths of them appearing once. The treatment is: approximately nine-day PBMC culture with coronavirus spike peptide pools or control peptides (ViraFEST assay). The sequence was collected from a human donor who had recovered from COVID-19. This chain connects TRBV20-1 to TRBJ2-2, with 10 bases that match TRBD1. Source material: CD4+ T cells from blood, cultured in vitro. The CDR3 bases are TGCAGTGCTAGAGATCGCAGGACAGGGGGATCTGAGGAGCTGTTTTTT. It specifies CSARDRRTGGSEELFF.